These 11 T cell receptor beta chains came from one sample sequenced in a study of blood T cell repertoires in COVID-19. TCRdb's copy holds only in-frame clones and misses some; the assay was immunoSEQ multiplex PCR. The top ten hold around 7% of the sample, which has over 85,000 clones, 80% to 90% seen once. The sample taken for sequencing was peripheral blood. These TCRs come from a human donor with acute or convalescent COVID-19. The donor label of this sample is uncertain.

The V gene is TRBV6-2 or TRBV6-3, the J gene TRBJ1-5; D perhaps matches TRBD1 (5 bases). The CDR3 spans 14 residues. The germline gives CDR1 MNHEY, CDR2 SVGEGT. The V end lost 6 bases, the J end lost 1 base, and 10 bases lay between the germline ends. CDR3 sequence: CASSDRGSNQPQHF. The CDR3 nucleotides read TGTGCCAGCAGCGATAGGGGAAGCAATCAGCCCCAGCATTTT.

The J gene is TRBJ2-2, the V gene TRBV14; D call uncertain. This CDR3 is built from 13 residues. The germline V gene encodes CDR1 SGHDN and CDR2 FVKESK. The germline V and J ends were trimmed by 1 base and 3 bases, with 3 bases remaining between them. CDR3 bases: TGTGCCAGCAGCCAAGCTTACACCGGGGAGCTGTTTTTT. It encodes CASSQAYTGELFF. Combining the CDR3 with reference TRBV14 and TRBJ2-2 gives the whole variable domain EAGVTQFPSHSVIEKGQTVTLRCDPISGHDNLYWYRRVMGKEIKFLLHFVKESKQDESGMPNNRFLAERTGGTYSTLKVQPAELEDSGVYFCASSQAYTGELFFGEGSRLTVL.

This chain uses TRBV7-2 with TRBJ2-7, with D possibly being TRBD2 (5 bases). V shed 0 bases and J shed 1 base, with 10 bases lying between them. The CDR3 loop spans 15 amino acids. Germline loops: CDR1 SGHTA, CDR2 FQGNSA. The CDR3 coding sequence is TGTGCCAGCAGCTTAGCCACCGGGATGTCCTACGAGCAGTACTTC. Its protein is CASSLATGMSYEQYF.

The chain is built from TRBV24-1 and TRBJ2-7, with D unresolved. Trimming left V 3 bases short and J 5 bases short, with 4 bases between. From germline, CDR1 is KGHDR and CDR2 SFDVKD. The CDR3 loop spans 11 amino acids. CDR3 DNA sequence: TGTGCCACCAGTGATCTTAACGAGCAGTACTTC. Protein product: CATSDLNEQYF.

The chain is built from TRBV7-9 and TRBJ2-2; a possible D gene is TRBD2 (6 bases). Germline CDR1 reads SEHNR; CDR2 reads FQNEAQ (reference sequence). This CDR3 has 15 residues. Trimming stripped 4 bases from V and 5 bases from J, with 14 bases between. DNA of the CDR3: TGTGCCAGCAGCTACGTTCGGGGGTATACCGGGGAGCTGTTTTTT. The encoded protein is CASSYVRGYTGELFF.

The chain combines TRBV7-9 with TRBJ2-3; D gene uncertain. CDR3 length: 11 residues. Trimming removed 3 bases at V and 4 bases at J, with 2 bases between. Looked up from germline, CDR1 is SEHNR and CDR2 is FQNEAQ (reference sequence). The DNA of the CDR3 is TGTGCCAGCAGCTTCTCAGATACGCAGTATTTT. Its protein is CASSFSDTQYF.

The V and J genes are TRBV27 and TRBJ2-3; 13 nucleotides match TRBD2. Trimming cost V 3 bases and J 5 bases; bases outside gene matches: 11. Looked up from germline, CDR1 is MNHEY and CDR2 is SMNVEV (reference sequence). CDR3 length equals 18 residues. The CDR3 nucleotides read TGTGCCAGCAGTTTTCTGGGACTAGCGGGGAGGACTGGAGATACGCAGTATTTT. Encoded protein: CASSFLGLAGRTGDTQYF.

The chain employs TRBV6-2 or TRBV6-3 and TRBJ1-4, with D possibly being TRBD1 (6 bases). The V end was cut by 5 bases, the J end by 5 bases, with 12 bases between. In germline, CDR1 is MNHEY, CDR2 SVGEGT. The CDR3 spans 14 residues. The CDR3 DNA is TGTGCCAGCAGTAGACAGGAGACCAATGAAAAACTGTTTTTT. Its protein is CASSRQETNEKLFF.

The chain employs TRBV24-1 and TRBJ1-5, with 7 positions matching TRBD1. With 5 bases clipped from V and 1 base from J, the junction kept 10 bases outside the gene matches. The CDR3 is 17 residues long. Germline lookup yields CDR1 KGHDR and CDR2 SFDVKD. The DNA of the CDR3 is TGTGCCACCAGTGGCACCATGTCGGGACAGAGCAATCAGCCCCAGCATTTT. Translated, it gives CATSGTMSGQSNQPQHF.

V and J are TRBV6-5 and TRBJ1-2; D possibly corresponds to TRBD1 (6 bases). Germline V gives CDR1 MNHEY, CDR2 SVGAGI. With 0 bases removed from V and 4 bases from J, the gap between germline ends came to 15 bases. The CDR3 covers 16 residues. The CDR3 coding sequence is TGTGCCAGCAGTTACTCGGGGATGACAGGACTCTATGGCTACACCTTC. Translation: CASSYSGMTGLYGYTF.

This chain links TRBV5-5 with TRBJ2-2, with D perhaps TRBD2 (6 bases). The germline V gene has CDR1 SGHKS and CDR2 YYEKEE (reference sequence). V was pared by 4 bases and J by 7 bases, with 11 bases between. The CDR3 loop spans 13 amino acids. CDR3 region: CASSGTSYGELFF. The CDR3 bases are TGTGCCAGCAGCGGTACTAGCTACGGGGAGCTGTTTTTT.